This T cell receptor beta chain was identified in a study of blood T cell repertoires in COVID-19. Study-level information: Sites in the United States, Italy and Spain provided acute and convalescent COVID-19 samples.

Germline loops: CDR1 MNHEY, CDR2 SMNVEV (reference sequence). Losses at the gene ends were 3 bases for V and 9 bases for J; bases not matched to a gene: 7. The CDR3 runs to 16 residues. Each participant's cohort was designated according to participant-reported clinical history. TCRdb's table, derived via immunoSEQ multiplex PCR, lists solely in-frame clones and lacks some. This repertoire shows 330,000 or so clones, roughly 86% found once; its top ten account for around 0.92%. The source is a woman aged 25 to 39 who had been exposed to COVID-19. Material for sequencing was PBMCs or T cells enriched from blood (not recorded which). J is TRBJ2-1 and V is TRBV27; TRBD2 aligns across 14 bases. CDR3 nucleotide sequence: TGTGCCAGCAGTTTCCTCGGGACTAGCGGGAGTACTGAGCAGTTCTTC. This translates into CASSFLGTSGSTEQFF.